The source of this TCR beta chain is a study of CD4 and CD8 cells across lung adenocarcinoma regions. The patients had localized lung adenocarcinoma, a non-small cell subtype. A single record per CDR3 protein comes from TCRdb applying MiXCR to the PCR reads. The sample shows approximately 9,600 distinct CDR3 sequences, about half of them seen only once. CDR1 is MNHNS, CDR2 SASEGT, per germline. The length of the CDR3 is 14 residues. Points on this clonotype: Mismatch with germline at one junction end may stem from a read error.

The genes are TRBV6-1 and TRBJ2-3; TRBD1 might be the D (6 bases). The specimen was CD4+ T cells from the margin of a lung tumor. The sequence came from a male donor with lung adenocarcinoma. The CD4 and CD8 labels of this study may be unreliable. CDR3 loop: CASRVRDTTNTQYF. In DNA, the CDR3 is TGTGCCAGCAGGGTCCGGGACACCACAAATACGCAGTATTTC.